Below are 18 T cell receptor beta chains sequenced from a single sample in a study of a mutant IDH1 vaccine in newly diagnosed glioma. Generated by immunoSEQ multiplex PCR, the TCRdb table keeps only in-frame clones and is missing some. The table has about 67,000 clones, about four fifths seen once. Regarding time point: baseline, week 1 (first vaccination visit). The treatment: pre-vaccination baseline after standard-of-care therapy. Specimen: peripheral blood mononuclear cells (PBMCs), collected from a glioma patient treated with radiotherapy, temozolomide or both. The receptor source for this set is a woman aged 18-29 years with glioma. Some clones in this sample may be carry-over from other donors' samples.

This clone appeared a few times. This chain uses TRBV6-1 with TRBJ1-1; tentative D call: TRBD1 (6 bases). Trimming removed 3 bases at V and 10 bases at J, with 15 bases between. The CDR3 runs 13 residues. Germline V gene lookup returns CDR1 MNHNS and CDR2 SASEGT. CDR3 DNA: TGTGCCAGCAGTGATCTGGGGGCGCGTCCAGCTTTCTTT. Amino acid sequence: CASSDLGARPAFF.

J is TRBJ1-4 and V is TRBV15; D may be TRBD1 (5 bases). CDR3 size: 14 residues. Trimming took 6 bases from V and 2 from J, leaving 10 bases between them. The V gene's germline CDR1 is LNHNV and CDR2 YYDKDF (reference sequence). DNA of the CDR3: TGTGCCACCAGACTCCGGGGCACTAATGAAAAACTGTTTTTT. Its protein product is CATRLRGTNEKLFF. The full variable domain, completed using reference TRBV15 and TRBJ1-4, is DAMVIQNPRYQVTQFGKPVTLSCSQTLNHNVMYWYQQKSSQAPKLLFHYYDKDFNNEADTPDNFQSRRPNTSFCFLDIRSPGLGDTAMYLCATRLRGTNEKLFFGSGTQLSVL.

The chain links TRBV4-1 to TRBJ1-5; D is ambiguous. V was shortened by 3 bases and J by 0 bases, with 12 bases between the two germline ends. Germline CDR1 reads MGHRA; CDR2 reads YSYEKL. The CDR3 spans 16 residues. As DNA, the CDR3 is TGCGCCAGCAGCCAGATCGCGGATTATAGCAATCAGCCCCAGCATTTT. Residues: CASSQIADYSNQPQHF.

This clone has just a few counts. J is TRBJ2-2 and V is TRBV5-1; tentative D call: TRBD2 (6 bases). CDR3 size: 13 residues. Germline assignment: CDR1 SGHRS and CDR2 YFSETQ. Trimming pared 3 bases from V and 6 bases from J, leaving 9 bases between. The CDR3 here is CASSSERAGELFF. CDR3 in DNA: TGCGCCAGCAGCTCTGAGCGGGCCGGGGAGCTGTTTTTT. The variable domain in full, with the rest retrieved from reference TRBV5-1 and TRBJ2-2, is KAGVTQTPRYLIKTRGQQVTLSCSPISGHRSVSWYQQTPGQGLQFLFEYFSETQRNKGNFPGRFSGRQFSNSRSEMNVSTLELGDSALYLCASSSERAGELFFGEGSRLTVL.

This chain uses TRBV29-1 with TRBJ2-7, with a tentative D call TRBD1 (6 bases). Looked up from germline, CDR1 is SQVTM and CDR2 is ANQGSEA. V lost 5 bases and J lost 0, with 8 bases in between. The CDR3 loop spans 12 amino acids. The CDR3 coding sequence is TGCAGCGTTCAGGGGAGCTCCTACGAGCAGTACTTC. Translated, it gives CSVQGSSYEQYF.

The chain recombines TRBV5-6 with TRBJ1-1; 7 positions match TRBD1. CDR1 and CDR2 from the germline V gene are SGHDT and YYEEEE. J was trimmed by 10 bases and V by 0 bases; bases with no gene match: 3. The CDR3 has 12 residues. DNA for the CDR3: TGTGCCAGCAGCTTGGCACAGGGGACAGCTTTCTTT. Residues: CASSLAQGTAFF.

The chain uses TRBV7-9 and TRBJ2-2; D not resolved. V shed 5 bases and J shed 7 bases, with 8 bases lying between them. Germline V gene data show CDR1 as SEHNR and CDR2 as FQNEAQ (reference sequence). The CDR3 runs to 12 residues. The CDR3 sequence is CASSPQVGELFF. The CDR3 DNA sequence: TGTGCCAGCAGCCCCCAGGTCGGGGAGCTGTTTTTT.

CDR3 protein: CASSELEAGGFRQPQHF. The CDR3 region has the DNA TGTGCCAGCAGTGAATTGGAGGCAGGGGGATTCAGGCAGCCCCAGCATTTT. V gene TRBV2 combines with J gene TRBJ1-5; 7 positions agree with TRBD1. CDR1 is SNHLY, CDR2 FYNNEI, per germline. Losses at the gene ends were 2 bases for V and 7 bases for J; bases not matched to a gene: 14. This CDR3 is 17 amino acids long.

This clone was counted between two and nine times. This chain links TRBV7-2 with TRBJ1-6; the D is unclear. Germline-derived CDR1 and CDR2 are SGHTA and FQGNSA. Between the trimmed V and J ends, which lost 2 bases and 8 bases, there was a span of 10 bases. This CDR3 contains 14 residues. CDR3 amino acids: CASSLRVRDSPLHF. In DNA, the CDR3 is TGTGCCAGCAGCTTACGGGTCCGTGATTCACCCCTCCACTTT.

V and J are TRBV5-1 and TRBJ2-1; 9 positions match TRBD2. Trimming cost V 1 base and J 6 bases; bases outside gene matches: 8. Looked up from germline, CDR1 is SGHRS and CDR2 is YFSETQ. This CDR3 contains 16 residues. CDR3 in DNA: TGCGCCAGCAGCTTGAAAGAGCTAGCGGGGTCCAATGAGCAGTTCTTC. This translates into CASSLKELAGSNEQFF. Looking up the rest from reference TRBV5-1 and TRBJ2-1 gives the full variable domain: KAGVTQTPRYLIKTRGQQVTLSCSPISGHRSVSWYQQTPGQGLQFLFEYFSETQRNKGNFPGRFSGRQFSNSRSEMNVSTLELGDSALYLCASSLKELAGSNEQFFGPGTRLTVL.

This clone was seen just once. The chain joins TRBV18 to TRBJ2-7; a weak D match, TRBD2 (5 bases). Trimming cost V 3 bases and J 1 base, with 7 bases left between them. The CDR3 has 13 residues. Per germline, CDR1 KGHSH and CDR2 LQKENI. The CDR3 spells CASSPTNSYEQYF. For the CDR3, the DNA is TGTGCCAGCTCACCGACTAATTCCTACGAGCAGTACTTC.

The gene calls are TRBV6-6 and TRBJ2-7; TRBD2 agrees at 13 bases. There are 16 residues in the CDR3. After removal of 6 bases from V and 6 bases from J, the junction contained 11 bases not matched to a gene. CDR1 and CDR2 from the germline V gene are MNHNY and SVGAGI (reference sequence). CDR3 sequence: CASSNLLAGGPIEQYF. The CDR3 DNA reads TGTGCCAGCAGCAACTTACTAGCGGGAGGGCCCATCGAGCAGTACTTC.

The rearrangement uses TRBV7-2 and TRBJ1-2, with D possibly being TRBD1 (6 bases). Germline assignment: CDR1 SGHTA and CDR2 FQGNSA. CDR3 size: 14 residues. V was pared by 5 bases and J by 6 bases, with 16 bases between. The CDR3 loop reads CASSPDRRANGYTF. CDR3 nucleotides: TGTGCCAGCAGCCCCGACAGGAGGGCGAATGGCTACACCTTC.

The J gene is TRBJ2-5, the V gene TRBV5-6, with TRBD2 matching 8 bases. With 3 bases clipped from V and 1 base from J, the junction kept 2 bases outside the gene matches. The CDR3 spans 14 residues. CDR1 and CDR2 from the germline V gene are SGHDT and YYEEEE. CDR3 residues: CASSSGGVQETQYF. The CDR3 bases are TGTGCCAGCAGCTCGGGGGGGGTCCAAGAGACCCAGTACTTC.

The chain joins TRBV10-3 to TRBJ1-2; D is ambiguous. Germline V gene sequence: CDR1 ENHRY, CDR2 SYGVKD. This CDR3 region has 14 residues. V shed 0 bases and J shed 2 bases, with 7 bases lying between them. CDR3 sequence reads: CAISESTGNYGYTF. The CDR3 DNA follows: TGTGCCATCAGTGAGTCGACGGGGAACTATGGCTACACCTTC.

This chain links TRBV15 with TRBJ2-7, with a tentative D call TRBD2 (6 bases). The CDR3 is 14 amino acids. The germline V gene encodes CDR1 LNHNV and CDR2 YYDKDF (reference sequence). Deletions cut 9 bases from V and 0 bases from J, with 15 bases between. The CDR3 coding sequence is TGTGCCACGTCACGGGGACTTAGCTCCTACGAGCAGTACTTC. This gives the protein CATSRGLSSYEQYF.

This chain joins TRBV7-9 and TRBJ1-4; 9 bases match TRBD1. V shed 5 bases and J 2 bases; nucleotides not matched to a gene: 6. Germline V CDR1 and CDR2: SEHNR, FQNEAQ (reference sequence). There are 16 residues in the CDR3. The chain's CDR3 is CASSQGQGITNEKLFF. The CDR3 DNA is TGTGCCAGCAGCCAAGGACAGGGGATCACTAATGAAAAACTGTTTTTT.

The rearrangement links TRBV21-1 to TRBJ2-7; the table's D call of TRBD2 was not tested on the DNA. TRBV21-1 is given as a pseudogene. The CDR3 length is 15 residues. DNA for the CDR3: TGTGCCAGCAGCGTCGCGGGAAAAGGGAGAGGCGAGCAGTACTTC. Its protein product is CASSVAGKGRGEQYF.